The present T cell receptor beta chain was sequenced within a study of shared clonotypes between healthy human individuals. General observations from the study: Among donors, sharing of clonotypes was expected to be affected by sequencing depth. Naive subsets, compared against memory subsets, generally had larger estimated richness values.

Of note for this clone: As yet, its antigen is unknown.

The CDR3 runs 13 residues. Trimming stripped 3 bases from V and 5 bases from J, with 10 bases between. Germline CDR1 and CDR2: MNHEY and SMNVEV (reference sequence). With CCR7-negative CD45RA+ TemRA cells, CD45RO+ cells were combined in CD8 memory. Using immunoSEQ multiplex PCR, the repertoire was profiled, and TCRdb retains in-frame clones only, with some absent. The sample lists approximately 350,000 clones, roughly 96% seen once, with about 0.32% in the top ten. This chain links TRBV27 with TRBJ2-5; D remains unclear. The clonotype was recovered from a man between 25 and 39 years old in good health. Sequenced sample: memory CD8+ T cells sorted from blood. The subset is: CD45RO+ cells pooled with CCR7-negative TemRA cells. The CDR3 DNA reads TGTGCCAGCAGTTTCCGGGTTAAGGAGACCCAGTACTTC. Translated, it gives CASSFRVKETQYF.